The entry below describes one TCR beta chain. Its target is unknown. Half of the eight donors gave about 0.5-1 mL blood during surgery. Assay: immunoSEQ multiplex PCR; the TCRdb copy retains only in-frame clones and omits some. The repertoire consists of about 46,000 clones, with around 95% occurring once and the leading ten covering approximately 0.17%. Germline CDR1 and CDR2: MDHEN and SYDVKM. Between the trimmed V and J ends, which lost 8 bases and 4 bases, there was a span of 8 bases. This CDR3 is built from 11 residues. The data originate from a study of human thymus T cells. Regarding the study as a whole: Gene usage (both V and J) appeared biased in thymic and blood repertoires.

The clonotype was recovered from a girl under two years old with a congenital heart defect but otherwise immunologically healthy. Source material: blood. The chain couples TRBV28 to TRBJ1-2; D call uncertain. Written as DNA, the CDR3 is TGTGCCAGCCATGACCTCTATGGCTACACCTTC. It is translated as CASHDLYGYTF.